The T cell receptor beta chain described here comes from a study of T cells after yellow fever vaccination. Study at large: SMART-Seq v4 Ultra Low Input handled preparation of low-cell-number fractions.

General study results and limits: Post-booster repertoires contained most primary-vaccination clones again (about 95% CD4, about 88% CD8). Weaker in magnitude, the secondary response showed a faster peak on day 5 versus 15. Among all clonotypes, a small share was observed in both CD4 and CD8 compartments.

This clonotype was counted a few times. Its target is not known. The CDR3 sequence is 15 residues long. Trimming removed 0 bases from V and 5 bases from J, with 13 bases in between. The germline V gene has CDR1 LGHNA and CDR2 YSLEER. TCRdb fed the 5' RACE reads into MiXCR, producing one record per CDR3 protein. The repertoire has hundreds of thousands of distinct CDR3 sequences, about 13% of them found once; the top ten carry over 12%. The sample consisted of PBMCs, taken on the day of the yellow fever booster vaccination. The TCR was taken from a man younger than 40 who received the YFV17D yellow fever vaccine. The rearrangement joins TRBV4-3 to TRBJ1-2; D call uncertain. CDR3 amino acids: CASSQEVTVPYGYTF. DNA of the CDR3: TGCGCCAGCAGCCAAGAGGTTACCGTCCCGTATGGCTACACCTTC.